These T cell receptor beta chains were read from a single sample in a study of early stage breast cancer tumors. Profiling relied on immunoSEQ multiplex PCR, and the TCRdb table lists in-frame clones only, not all of them. The table includes under 12,000 clones, approximately 72% detected once. Input material: breast tumor tissue. The receptor set was obtained from a person aged 40 to 49 with breast cancer. The CDR3 runs from the conserved cysteine through the conserved F or W. The D gene is left open where the match is weak. A row's size may be missing; if present it is once, few, many or a size class.

V gene	J gene	clone size	D gene	CDR3 protein	CDR3 DNA
TRBV11-2	TRBJ2-3	NA	TRBD1	CASSLTGGRTDTQYF	TGTGCCAGCAGCTTGACAGGGGGGCGTACAGATACGCAGTATTTT
TRBV18	TRBJ2-2	NA	NA	CASSPLGTNTGELFF	TGTGCCAGCTCACCACTAGGGACTAACACCGGGGAGCTGTTTTTT
TRBV4-2	TRBJ2-1	few	TRBD2	CASSQEGAGGPDEQFF	TGTGCCAGCAGCCAAGAAGGAGCGGGAGGGCCGGATGAGCAGTTCTTC
TRBV14	TRBJ1-1	few	TRBD1	CASSKQGAGTEAFF	TGTGCCAGCAGTAAACAGGGGGCTGGCACTGAAGCTTTCTTT
TRBV18	TRBJ2-7	NA	TRBD1	CASSTGQGGIEQYF	TGTGCCAGCTCTACGGGACAGGGGGGGATCGAGCAGTACTTC
TRBV7-3	TRBJ1-1	NA	TRBD1	CASSLFPRGTGRKNTEAFF	TGTGCCAGCAGCTTATTTCCGCGGGGGACAGGACGGAAGAACACTGAAGCTTTCTTT
TRBV6-1	TRBJ1-4	NA	NA	CASSEGLPEKLFF	TGTGCCAGCAGTGAGGGACTGCCTGAAAAACTGTTTTTT
TRBV2	TRBJ2-3	NA	NA	CASSAKDTQYF	TGTGCCAGCAGTGCTAAAGATACGCAGTATTTT
TRBV14	TRBJ2-7	NA	NA	CASSHGGYEQYF	TGTGCCAGCAGCCACGGGGGCTACGAGCAGTACTTC
TRBV2	TRBJ2-1	NA	NA	CASSEADWPNNEQFF	TGTGCCAGCAGTGAAGCGGACTGGCCAAACAATGAGCAGTTCTTC
TRBV6-1	TRBJ1-1	NA	NA	CASSYDGVGTEAFF	TGTGCCAGCAGTTATGACGGGGTGGGCACTGAAGCTTTCTTT
TRBV11-2	TRBJ2-3	NA	NA	CASSLVARGLSGTDTQYF	TGTGCCAGCAGCTTAGTTGCCAGGGGTCTCTCAGGAACAGATACGCAGTATTTT
TRBV5-5	TRBJ2-3	NA	NA	CASSLARGAAFDTQYF	TGTGCCAGCAGCTTGGCCAGGGGGGCCGCCTTTGATACGCAGTATTTT
TRBV11-3	TRBJ2-7	NA	TRBD2	CASSSDNLAGQYEQYF	TGTGCCAGCAGCTCCGATAACTTAGCGGGTCAATACGAGCAGTACTTC
TRBV7-9	TRBJ1-2	NA	NA	CASSLTTGDFFSYGYTF	TGTGCCAGCAGCCTAACTACCGGGGACTTCTTTAGCTATGGCTACACCTTC
TRBV5-6	TRBJ2-1	few	NA	CASSSWTGRYNEQFF	TGTGCCAGCAGCTCGTGGACTGGCAGATACAATGAGCAGTTCTTC
TRBV5-4	TRBJ2-7	NA	TRBD2	CASSHDGTSGRTEQYF	TGTGCCAGCAGCCACGATGGGACTAGCGGGAGGACCGAGCAGTACTTC
TRBV10-2	TRBJ2-5	NA	NA	CASSESVGGETQYF	TGCGCCAGCAGTGAGTCAGTAGGGGGGGAGACCCAGTACTTC
TRBV6-4	TRBJ2-1	NA	NA	CASSQEGSSYNEQFF	TGTGCCAGCAGTCAAGAGGGGAGCTCCTACAATGAGCAGTTCTTC
TRBV11-3	TRBJ2-7	few	NA	CASRSREQPYEQYF	TGTGCCAGCAGGTCCCGGGAGCAGCCCTACGAGCAGTACTTC
TRBV19	TRBJ1-5	medium-sized	TRBD1	CASSIRDRGGNQPQHF	TGTGCCAGTAGTATAAGGGACAGGGGTGGCAATCAGCCCCAGCATTTT
TRBV7-9	TRBJ2-7	NA	NA	CATSIGYEQYF	TGTGCCACCTCGATAGGATACGAGCAGTACTTC
TRBV5-4	TRBJ1-1	NA	NA	CASRAGGNTEAFF	TGTGCCAGCAGGGCAGGCGGGAACACTGAAGCTTTCTTT
TRBV4-1	TRBJ2-2	NA	NA	CASSQVRGDTGELFF	TGCGCCAGCAGCCAAGTAAGAGGGGACACCGGGGAGCTGTTTTTT
TRBV6-1	TRBJ1-5	few	NA	CASRPMGGNQPQHF	TGTGCCAGCAGGCCCATGGGAGGGAATCAGCCCCAGCATTTT
TRBV11-2	TRBJ2-1	NA	TRBD2	CASSFGTSGYNEQFF	TGTGCCAGCAGCTTCGGGACTAGCGGTTACAATGAGCAGTTCTTC
TRBV10-3	TRBJ2-7	NA	NA	CATSGSPSSYEQYF	TGTGCCACCTCGGGCTCCCCGAGCTCCTACGAGCAGTACTTC
TRBV5-6	TRBJ2-1	NA	NA	CASSFLGYYNEQFF	TGTGCCAGCAGCTTCTTAGGGTACTACAATGAGCAGTTCTTC
TRBV30	TRBJ1-3	NA	TRBD1	CAWSQKGASWLGNTIYF	TGTGCCTGGAGTCAAAAGGGGGCTTCTTGGTTAGGAAACACCATATATTTT
TRBV7-3	TRBJ1-1	NA	NA	CASSPMMRGSNTEAFF	TGTGCCAGCAGCCCGATGATGAGGGGATCGAACACTGAAGCTTTCTTT
TRBV6-1	TRBJ2-7	NA	NA	CASSEIGYEQYF	TGTGCCAGCAGTGAAATAGGGTACGAGCAGTACTTC
TRBV19	TRBJ2-7	NA	TRBD1	CASSIQGVNEQYF	TGTGCCAGTAGTATACAGGGGGTTAACGAGCAGTACTTC
TRBV7-2	TRBJ2-2	NA	NA	CASSLITILAGELFF	TGTGCCAGCAGCTTGATTACCATACTAGCCGGGGAGCTGTTTTTT
TRBV4-2	TRBJ2-3	NA	TRBD2	CASSTLAGGGDTQYF	TGTGCCAGCAGTACCTTAGCGGGAGGGGGAGATACGCAGTATTTT
TRBV7-2	TRBJ2-7	NA	NA	CASSLAGRSSYEQYF	TGTGCCAGCAGCTTAGCGGGCCGAAGCTCCTACGAGCAGTACTTC
TRBV4-1	TRBJ1-5	NA	NA	CASSQWGYSNQPQHF	TGCGCCAGCAGCCAATGGGGATATAGCAATCAGCCCCAGCATTTT
TRBV29-1	TRBJ1-3	NA	NA	CSAGPRTDTIYF	TGCAGCGCCGGTCCCCGGACAGACACCATATATTTT
TRBV5-1	TRBJ2-5	once	NA	CASSLGQSQETQYF	TGCGCCAGCAGCTTGGGGCAGAGCCAAGAGACCCAGTACTTC
TRBV19	TRBJ2-7	NA	TRBD2	CASSRGTSGQQYF	TGTGCCAGTAGTAGGGGGACTAGCGGCCAGCAGTACTTC
TRBV2	TRBJ2-5	NA	TRBD1	CASMGQNEETQYF	TGTGCCAGCATGGGACAGAACGAAGAGACCCAGTACTTC
TRBV27	TRBJ2-3	NA	NA	CASSPYERSTADTQYF	TGTGCCAGCAGTCCCTACGAGCGGAGCACCGCAGATACGCAGTATTTT
TRBV30	TRBJ2-2	NA	NA	CASRLGSQANTGELFF	TGTGCCTCCAGGCTCGGTAGCCAGGCGAACACCGGGGAGCTGTTTTTT
TRBV11-2	TRBJ1-2	once	NA	CASSLGYGRYGYTF	TGTGCCAGCAGCTTGGGCTATGGACGCTATGGCTACACCTTC
TRBV12-5	TRBJ1-1	NA	NA	CASGLTVNTEAFF	TGTGCTAGTGGTTTGACAGTGAACACTGAAGCTTTCTTT
TRBV2	TRBJ2-1	NA	NA	CASSEAEGDEQFF	TGTGCCAGCAGTGAAGCGGAAGGTGATGAGCAGTTCTTC
TRBV2	TRBJ2-7	NA	TRBD1	CASRAQGAPYEQYF	TGTGCCAGCAGGGCCCAGGGGGCCCCCTACGAGCAGTACTTC
TRBV5-1	TRBJ2-1	NA	TRBD1	CASSFGIGDRENEQFF	TGCGCCAGCAGCTTTGGAATAGGGGACAGGGAAAATGAGCAGTTCTTC
TRBV30	TRBJ2-4	once	NA	CAWSVQELEARGGQNIQYF	TGTGCCTGGAGTGTACAAGAACTAGAGGCGCGCGGAGGACAAAACATTCAGTACTTC
TRBV5-4	TRBJ1-2	NA	NA	CASSLQGWDYGYTF	TGTGCCAGCAGCTTGCAGGGATGGGACTATGGCTACACCTTC
TRBV5-4	TRBJ2-1	NA	TRBD2	CASSLNGLAGTYNEQFF	TGTGCCAGCAGCTTGAACGGACTAGCGGGTACCTACAATGAGCAGTTCTTC
TRBV7-7	TRBJ1-5	NA	TRBD1	CASSTTGAINQPQHF	TGTGCTAGCAGCACGACAGGGGCCATAAATCAGCCCCAGCATTTT
TRBV6-5	TRBJ2-7	few	TRBD1	CASSYSGTGAREQYF	TGTGCCAGCAGTTACTCGGGGACAGGAGCTCGGGAGCAGTACTTC
TRBV5-1	TRBJ2-3	NA	NA	CASMDSSLRDTQYF	TGCGCCAGCATGGACTCCTCGCTCAGGGATACGCAGTATTTT
TRBV5-4	TRBJ2-1	NA	NA	CASSGRNEQFF	TGTGCCAGCAGCGGTAGGAATGAGCAGTTCTTC
TRBV5-1	TRBJ2-7	NA	NA	CASSPGLLSYEQYF	TGCGCCAGCAGCCCCGGACTTTTATCCTACGAGCAGTACTTC
TRBV7-3	TRBJ2-3	NA	TRBD2	CASSLIGSGRATDTQYF	TGTGCCAGCAGCTTAATCGGGAGCGGGAGGGCCACAGATACGCAGTATTTT
TRBV29-1	TRBJ2-7	NA	NA	CSVGRGQYYEQYF	TGCAGCGTTGGGAGGGGACAGTACTACGAGCAGTACTTC
TRBV11-1	TRBJ2-1	NA	NA	CASSPHRTWELFF	TGTGCCAGCAGCCCCCACAGGACGTGGGAGCTGTTCTTC
TRBV19	TRBJ1-2	NA	NA	CASSNTEQPTNYGYTF	TGTGCCAGTAGCAATACGGAGCAGCCTACTAACTATGGCTACACCTTC
TRBV7-2	TRBJ2-7	NA	TRBD1	CASSLGTGFGGTYEQYF	TGTGCCAGCAGCTTAGGGACAGGGTTCGGAGGGACCTACGAGCAGTACTTC